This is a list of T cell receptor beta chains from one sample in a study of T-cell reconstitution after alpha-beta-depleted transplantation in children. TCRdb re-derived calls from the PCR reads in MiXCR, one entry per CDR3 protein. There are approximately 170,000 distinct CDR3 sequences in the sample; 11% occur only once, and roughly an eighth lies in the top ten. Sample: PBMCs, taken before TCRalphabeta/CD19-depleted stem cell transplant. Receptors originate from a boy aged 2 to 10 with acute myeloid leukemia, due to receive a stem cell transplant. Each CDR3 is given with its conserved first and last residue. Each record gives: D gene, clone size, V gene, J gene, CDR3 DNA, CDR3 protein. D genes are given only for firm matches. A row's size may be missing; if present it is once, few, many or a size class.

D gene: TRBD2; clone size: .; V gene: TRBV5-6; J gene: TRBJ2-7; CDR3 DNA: TGTGCCAGCAGCTTGGGGACCGGCTTGCCGGGGAGGGGCGAGCAGTACTTC; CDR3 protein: CASSLGTGLPGRGEQYF
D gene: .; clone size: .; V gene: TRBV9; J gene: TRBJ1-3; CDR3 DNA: TGTGCCAGCGGTAGGGGTACTAACTCTGGAAACACCATATATTTT; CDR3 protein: CASGRGTNSGNTIYF
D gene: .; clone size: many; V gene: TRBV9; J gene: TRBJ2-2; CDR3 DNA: TGTGCCAGCAGCGTAGAGGGGACAAACTACGTGGCCGGGGAGCTGTTTTTT; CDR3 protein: CASSVEGTNYVAGELFF
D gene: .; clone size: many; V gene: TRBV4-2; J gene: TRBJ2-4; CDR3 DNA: TGTGCCAGCAGCCAAGCCGGGACAAACATTCAGTACTTC; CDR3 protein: CASSQAGTNIQYF
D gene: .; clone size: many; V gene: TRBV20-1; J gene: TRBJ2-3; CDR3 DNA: TGCAGTGCTATGGCGGGGACTAGCACAGATACGCAGTATTTT; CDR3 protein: CSAMAGTSTDTQYF
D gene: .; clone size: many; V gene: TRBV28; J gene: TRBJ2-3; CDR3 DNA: TGTGCCAGCAGTTTCAAGGTCGGATCAAGCACAGATACGCAGTATTTT; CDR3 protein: CASSFKVGSSTDTQYF
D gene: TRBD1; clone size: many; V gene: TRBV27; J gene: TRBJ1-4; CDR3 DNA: TGTGCCAGCAGTTGGGGACAGGGAGAAAAACTGTTTTTT; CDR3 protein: CASSWGQGEKLFF
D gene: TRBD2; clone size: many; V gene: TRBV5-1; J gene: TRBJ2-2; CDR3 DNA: TGCGCCAGCAGCGTAGGACTAGCGGGAACCACCGGGGAGCTGTTTTTT; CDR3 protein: CASSVGLAGTTGELFF
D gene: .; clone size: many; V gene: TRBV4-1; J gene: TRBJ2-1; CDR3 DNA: TGCGCCAGCAGCCCTATCTCAAGGGGCGACAATGAGCAGTTCTTC; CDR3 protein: CASSPISRGDNEQFF
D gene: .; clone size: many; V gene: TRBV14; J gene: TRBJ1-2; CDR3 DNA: TGTGCCAGCAGCCAAGATACCGGGGATGTTTTAATCTATGGCTACACCTTC; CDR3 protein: CASSQDTGDVLIYGYTF
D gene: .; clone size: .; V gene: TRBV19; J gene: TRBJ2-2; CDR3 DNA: TGTGCCAGTAGTATGCGGATCAGCTGGTACGGGGAGCTGTTTTTT; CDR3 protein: CASSMRISWYGELFF
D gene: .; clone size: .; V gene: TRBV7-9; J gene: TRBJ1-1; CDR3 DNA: TGTGCCAGCAGCTCTAGTGTGGCAGGGGAGACTGAAGCTTTCTTT; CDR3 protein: CASSSSVAGETEAFF
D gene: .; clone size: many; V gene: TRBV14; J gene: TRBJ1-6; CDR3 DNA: TGTGCCAGCAGCACCGGGACCTCCAGCTCCTATAATTCACCCCTCCACTTT; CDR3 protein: CASSTGTSSSYNSPLHF
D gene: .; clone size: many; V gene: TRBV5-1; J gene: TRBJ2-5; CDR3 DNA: TGCGCCAGCAGCCCCCCGGGACATTCACAAGAGACCCAGTACTTC; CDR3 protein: CASSPPGHSQETQYF
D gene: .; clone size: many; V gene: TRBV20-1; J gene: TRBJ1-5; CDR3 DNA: TGCAGTGCTAGAAGGACTAGCAATCAGCCCCAGCATTTT; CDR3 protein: CSARRTSNQPQHF
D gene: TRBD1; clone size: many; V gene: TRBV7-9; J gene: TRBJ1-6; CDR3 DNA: TGTGCCAGCAGCTTAGCCGGGACAGGGTGGTTCGTCAGACGAAATTCACCCCTCCACTTT; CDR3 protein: CASSLAGTGWFVRRNSPLHF
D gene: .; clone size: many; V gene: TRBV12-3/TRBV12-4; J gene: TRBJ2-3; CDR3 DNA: TGTGCCAGCAGACTAGACGGTAGCACAGATACGCAGTATTTT; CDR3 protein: CASRLDGSTDTQYF
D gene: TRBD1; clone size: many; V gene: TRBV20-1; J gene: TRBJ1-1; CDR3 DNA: TGCAGTGCTAGAGCCGGGACAGGGGGCGCGGGCACTGAAGCTTTCTTT; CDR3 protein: CSARAGTGGAGTEAFF
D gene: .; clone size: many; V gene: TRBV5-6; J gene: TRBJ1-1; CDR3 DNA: TGTGCCAGCAGCCCGAGGACAGAGAACACTGAAGCTTTCTTT; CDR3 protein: CASSPRTENTEAFF
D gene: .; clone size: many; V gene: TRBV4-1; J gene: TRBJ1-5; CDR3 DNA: TGCGCCAGCAGCCAAGAAGGCCATTGGACAATGACTGGTAGCAATCAGCCCCAGCATTTT; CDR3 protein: CASSQEGHWTMTGSNQPQHF
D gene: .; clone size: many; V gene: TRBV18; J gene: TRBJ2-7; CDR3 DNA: TGTGCCAGCTCACCGCAGGGGTCCTCCTACGAGCAGTACTTC; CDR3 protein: CASSPQGSSYEQYF
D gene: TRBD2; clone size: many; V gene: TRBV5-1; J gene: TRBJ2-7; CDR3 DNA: TGCGCCAGCAGCTTTCGGACTAGCGGGACCGACGAGCAGTACTTC; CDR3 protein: CASSFRTSGTDEQYF
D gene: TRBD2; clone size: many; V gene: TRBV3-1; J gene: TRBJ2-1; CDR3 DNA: TGTGCCAGCAGCCATAGCGGGGGGGCATCCGATGAGCAGTTCTTC; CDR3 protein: CASSHSGGASDEQFF
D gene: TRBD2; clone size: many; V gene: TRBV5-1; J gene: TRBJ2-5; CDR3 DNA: TGCGCCAGCAGCAAGACTAGCGGGACTCAAGAGACCCAGTACTTC; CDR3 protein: CASSKTSGTQETQYF
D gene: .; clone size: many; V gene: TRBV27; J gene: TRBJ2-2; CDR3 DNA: TGTGCCAGCAGTTTCGCCGGGACTAACACCGGGGAGCTGTTTTTT; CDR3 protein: CASSFAGTNTGELFF
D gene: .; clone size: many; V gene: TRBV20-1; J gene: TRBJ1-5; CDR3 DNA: TGCAGTGCTAGAGGGAGCGGGGGTCAGCCCCAGCATTTT; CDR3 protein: CSARGSGGQPQHF
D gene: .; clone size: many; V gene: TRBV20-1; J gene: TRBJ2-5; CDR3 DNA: TGCAGTGCTAGAGATAGACTGGAGGAGACCCAGTACTTC; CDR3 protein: CSARDRLEETQYF
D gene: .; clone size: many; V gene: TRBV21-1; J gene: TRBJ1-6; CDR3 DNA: TGTGCCAGCAGCGTCCGACAGGCCTCATCATATAATTCACCCCTCCACTTT; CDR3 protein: CASSVRQASSYNSPLHF
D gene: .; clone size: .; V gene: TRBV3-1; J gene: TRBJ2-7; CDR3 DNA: TGTGCCAGCAGCCCGGACGTCTCTGGACCACGAAATCCCTACGAGCAGTACTTC; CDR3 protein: CASSPDVSGPRNPYEQYF
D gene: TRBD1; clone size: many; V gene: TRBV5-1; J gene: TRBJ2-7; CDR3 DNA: TGCGCCAGCAGCCCTCCGACAGGGGCCTCCTACGAGCAGTACTTC; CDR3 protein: CASSPPTGASYEQYF
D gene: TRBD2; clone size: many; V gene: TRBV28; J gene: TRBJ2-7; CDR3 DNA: TGTGCCAGCAGGGATGACGGGGGAGGGTACGAGCAGTACTTC; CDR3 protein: CASRDDGGGYEQYF
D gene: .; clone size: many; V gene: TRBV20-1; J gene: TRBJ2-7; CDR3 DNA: TGCAGTGCTAGAGATCGGGAACAAATCTACGAGCAGTACTTC; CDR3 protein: CSARDREQIYEQYF
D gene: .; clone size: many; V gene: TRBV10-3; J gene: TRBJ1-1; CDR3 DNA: TGTGCCATCAAATCACAGTTGTCTGTGGGGACTGAAGCTTTCTTT; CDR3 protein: CAIKSQLSVGTEAFF
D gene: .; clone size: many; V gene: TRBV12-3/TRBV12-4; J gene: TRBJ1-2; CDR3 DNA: TGTGCCAGCAGTTGGGGGGGGAACTATGGCTACACCTTC; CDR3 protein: CASSWGGNYGYTF
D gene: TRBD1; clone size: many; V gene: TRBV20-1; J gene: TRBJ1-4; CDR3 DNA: TGCAGTGCTAGTGGGACAGATCCTGAAAAACTGTTTTTT; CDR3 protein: CSASGTDPEKLFF
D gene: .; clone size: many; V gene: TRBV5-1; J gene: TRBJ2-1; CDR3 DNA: TGCGCCAGCAGTCGTGGGTCCTACAATGAGCAGTTCTTC; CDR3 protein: CASSRGSYNEQFF
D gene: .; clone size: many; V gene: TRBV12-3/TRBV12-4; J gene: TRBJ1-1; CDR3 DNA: TGTGCCAGCAGGAATCTACTTGTGGCCGCTAGTGCTGAAGCTTTCTTT; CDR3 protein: CASRNLLVAASAEAFF
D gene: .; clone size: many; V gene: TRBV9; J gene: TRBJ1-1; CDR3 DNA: TGTGCCAGCAGCGTAGTCGCGTACACTGAAGCTTTCTTT; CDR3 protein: CASSVVAYTEAFF
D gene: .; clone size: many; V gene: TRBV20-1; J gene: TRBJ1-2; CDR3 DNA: TGCAGTCCATTTTCAGACTATGGCTACACCTTC; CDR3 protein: CSPFSDYGYTF
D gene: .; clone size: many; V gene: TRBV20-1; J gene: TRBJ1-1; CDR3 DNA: TGCAGTGCTGCCGAGGTCGACACTGAAGCTTTCTTT; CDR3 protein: CSAAEVDTEAFF
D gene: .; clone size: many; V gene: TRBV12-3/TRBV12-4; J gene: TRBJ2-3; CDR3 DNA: TGTGCCAGCAGTTTCGGTGAAGATACGCAGTATTTT; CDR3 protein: CASSFGEDTQYF
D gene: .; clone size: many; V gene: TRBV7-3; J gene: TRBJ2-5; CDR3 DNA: TGTGCCAGCAGCTTAAATGGGGGGCCGGAGACCCAGTACTTC; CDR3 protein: CASSLNGGPETQYF
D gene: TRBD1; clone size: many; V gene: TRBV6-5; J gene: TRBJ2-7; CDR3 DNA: TGTGCCAGTACAGGGGGTTTTTACGAGCAGTACTTC; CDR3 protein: CASTGGFYEQYF
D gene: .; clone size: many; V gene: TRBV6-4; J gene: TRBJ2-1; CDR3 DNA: TGTGCCAGCAGTTCGGGGGAAAACAATGAGCAGTTCTTC; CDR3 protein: CASSSGENNEQFF